This T cell receptor beta chain is drawn from a study of OX40 agonist ivuxolimab in advanced cancers. Study results and caveats: The investigators did not determine what antigen specificity the expanded peripheral T cells had.

The CDR3 has 14 amino acids. CDR1 is SGHTA and CDR2 is FQGNSA in the germline V gene. J lost 5 bases, V lost 5 bases, and 8 bases had no gene match. For this clone: Its antigen is undetermined.

Generated by immunoSEQ multiplex PCR, the TCRdb table keeps only in-frame clones and is missing some. The sample carries 70,000 or so clones, 80% recorded once. The material was CD4+ or CD8+ T cells sorted from blood, obtained in a trial of the OX40 agonist ivuxolimab. The TCR comes from an adult with an advanced solid tumor such as melanoma, head and neck, liver or kidney cancer. The chain recombines TRBV7-2 with TRBJ1-1, with 7 positions matching TRBD1. CDR3: CASSRTRGWTEAFF. The CDR3 nucleotides read TGTGCCAGCAGCCGAACCAGGGGGTGGACTGAAGCTTTCTTT.